The following is a T cell receptor (beta chain) sequence with its context. The data stem from a study of PD-1 blockade in classical Hodgkin lymphoma. Following autologous stem cell transplantation, relapse occurred in every patient, and exposure to brentuximab vedotin varied. J lost 3 bases, V lost 5 bases, and 5 bases had no gene match. Germline loops: CDR1 SEHNR, CDR2 FQNEAQ (reference sequence). The length of the CDR3 is 15 residues. TCRdb keeps only in-frame clones here, not all; method: immunoSEQ multiplex PCR. The data contain about 36,000 clones, almost 70% of them seen just once; the ten biggest clones take up roughly an eighth.

The sample in question was peripheral blood mononuclear cells (PBMCs), obtained before the second cycle of nivolumab. The chain joins TRBV7-9 to TRBJ2-5; TRBD2 aligns across 11 bases. The TCR comes from a human donor with classical Hodgkin lymphoma. CDR3 residues: CASSQTSGMEETQYF. The DNA of the CDR3 is TGTGCCAGCAGCCAGACTAGCGGGATGGAAGAGACCCAGTACTTC. The whole variable domain, filled in from reference TRBV7-9 and TRBJ2-5, reads DTGVSQNPRHKITKRGQNVTFRCDPISEHNRLYWYRQTLGQGPEFLTYFQNEAQLEKSRLLSDRFSAERPKGSFSTLEIQRTEQGDSAMYLCASSQTSGMEETQYFGPGTRLLVL.